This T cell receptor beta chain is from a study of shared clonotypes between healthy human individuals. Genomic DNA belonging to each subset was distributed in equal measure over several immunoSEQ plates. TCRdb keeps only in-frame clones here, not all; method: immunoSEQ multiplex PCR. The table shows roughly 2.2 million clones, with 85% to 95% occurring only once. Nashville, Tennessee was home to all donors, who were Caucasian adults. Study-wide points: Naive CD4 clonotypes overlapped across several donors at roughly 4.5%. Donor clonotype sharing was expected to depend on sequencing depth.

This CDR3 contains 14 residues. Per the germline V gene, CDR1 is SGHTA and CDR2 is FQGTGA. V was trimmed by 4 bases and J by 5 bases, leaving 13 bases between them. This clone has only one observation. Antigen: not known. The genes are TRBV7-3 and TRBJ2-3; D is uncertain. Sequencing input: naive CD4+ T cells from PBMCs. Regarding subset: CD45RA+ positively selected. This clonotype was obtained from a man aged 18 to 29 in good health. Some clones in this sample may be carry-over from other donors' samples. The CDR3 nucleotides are TGTGCCAGCAGCTCACGGTGGGCGCAAGATACGCAGTATTTT. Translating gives CASSSRWAQDTQYF.